This is a list of T cell receptor beta chains from one sample in a study of sequential checkpoint blockade in melanoma. The method was immunoSEQ multiplex PCR; TCRdb's version includes in-frame clones alone and lacks a portion of them. In the table there are about 12,000 clones, about 21% of which are singletons. The sample consisted of tumor tissue (inferred from file names), taken from a patient given nivolumab and ipilimumab in sequence. The source is a human donor with melanoma. Both conserved end residues are part of each CDR3. D genes are given only for firm matches. Part of the rows lack a size; the others show once, few, many or a class for expanded clones.

few	TRBV6-8	-	TRBJ1-6	CASSYSGHLNSPLHF	TGTGCCAGCAGTTACTCGGGGCATCTTAATTCACCCCTCCACTTT
few	TRBV6-8	-	TRBJ2-1	CASSSTRVSYNEQFF	TGTGCCAGCAGTTCGACTCGGGTTTCCTACAATGAGCAGTTCTTC
few	TRBV6-8	-	TRBJ1-5	CAIPPHNNQPQHF	TGTGCCATCCCCCCCCACAACAATCAGCCCCAGCATTTT
-	TRBV23-1	-	TRBJ1-2	CASSQGAGFNYGYTF	TGCGCCAGCAGCCAAGGAGCAGGCTTTAACTATGGCTACACCTTC
many	TRBV11-3	-	TRBJ1-1	CASSLNGLNTEAFF	TGTGCCAGCAGCTTAAACGGCCTGAACACTGAAGCTTTCTTT
medium-sized	TRBV9	TRBD1	TRBJ2-4	CASSPTTGLKNIQYF	TGTGCCAGCAGCCCGACGACAGGGCTTAAAAACATTCAGTACTTC
medium-sized	TRBV4-1	TRBD1	TRBJ1-2	CASSWTGGDGYTF	TGCGCCAGCAGCTGGACAGGGGGCGATGGCTACACCTTC
many	TRBV6-8	TRBD1	TRBJ2-5	CAISGQGARETQYF	TGTGCCATCAGTGGGCAGGGGGCCAGGGAGACCCAGTACTTC
few	TRBV11-3	-	TRBJ1-1	CASSRSRGKEGTEAFF	TGTGCCAGCAGCCGAAGCCGTGGGAAAGAAGGAACTGAAGCTTTCTTT
few	TRBV6-8	-	TRBJ1-1	CASSVQLMVNTEAFF	TGTGCCAGCAGTGTCCAATTGATGGTGAACACTGAAGCTTTCTTT
-	TRBV18	TRBD2	TRBJ2-5	CASSPGLAGETQYF	TGTGCCAGCTCACCAGGCCTAGCGGGGGAGACCCAGTACTTC